The sequence of this TCR beta chain was determined in a study of Ad26.COV2.S vaccination and SARS-CoV-2 variants. Points from the study as a whole: Post-vaccination breadth of spike-specific CD8+ and CD4+ T cell responses was reportedly substantial. Vaccinees displayed broader spike-specific TCR repertoires than placebo recipients. Measurement of non-spike TCR breadth gave similar results in vaccine and placebo recipients.

Only in-frame clones appear in the TCRdb table, and some are missing; sequencing was by immunoSEQ multiplex PCR. The sample has 300,000 to 400,000 clones, around 90% seen once; the top ten hold around 3.5%. CDR3 length: 14 amino acids. V was clipped by 0 bases and J by 5 bases, with 10 bases between them. Germline CDR1 and CDR2: SEHNR and FQNEAQ (reference sequence). Documented treatment: roughly 20 received Ad26.COV2.S at low or high dose, single or two shots; about 5 received placebo; per-sample allocation not given. It was on day 63 after the first vaccine or placebo injection that samples were taken. Expression of Wuhan-strain SARS-CoV-2 spike came from the Ad26 vector that formed the vaccine. In the case of this clone: Antigen: not known.

The sequence derives from a person aged 18-60 years who received the Ad26.COV2.S COVID-19 vaccine or a placebo. The chain is built from TRBV7-9 and TRBJ2-5; D not resolved. The sequencing used peripheral blood, collected in a trial of Ad26.COV2.S vaccine versus placebo. The CDR3 sequence is CASSLAVKKETQYF. The CDR3 bases are TGTGCCAGCAGCTTAGCTGTTAAAAAGGAGACCCAGTACTTC. Variable domain in full (rest from reference TRBV7-9 and TRBJ2-5): DTGVSQNPRHKITKRGQNVTFRCDPISEHNRLYWYRQTLGQGPEFLTYFQNEAQLEKSRLLSDRFSAERPKGSFSTLEIQRTEQGDSAMYLCASSLAVKKETQYFGPGTRLLVL.